The 18 T cell receptor beta chains below were found in one sample sequenced in a study of blood T cell repertoires in COVID-19. Here immunoSEQ multiplex PCR was the method, and the copy in TCRdb shows in-frame clones only, minus some. Here the sample spans over 400,000 clones, around 86% being singletons. Sequenced: peripheral blood. The source is a woman aged 25 to 45 with active or convalescent COVID-19.

This clone was counted a few times. The V call is TRBV3-1 (or the pseudogene TRBV3-2), the J call TRBJ2-3; D remains ambiguous. The germline V gene has CDR1 LGHDT and CDR2 YNNKEL (reference sequence). With 0 bases removed from V and 4 bases from J, the gap between germline ends came to 11 bases. This CDR3 has 15 amino acids. The CDR3 coding sequence is TGTGCCAGCAGCCAAGATCCCGCGGAGTCAGATACGCAGTATTTT. This sequence encodes CASSQDPAESDTQYF.

The chain employs TRBV18 and TRBJ2-7; 15 bases are a match to TRBD2. The CDR3 sequence is 18 residues long. V trimming: 3 bases; J trimming: 2 bases; junction bases outside the gene matches: 8. Germline CDR1 and CDR2: KGHSH and LQKENI. The CDR3 sequence is CASSPPGLAGGNPYEQYF. In nucleotides, the CDR3 is TGTGCCAGCTCACCTCCGGGACTAGCGGGAGGTAACCCCTACGAGCAGTACTTC.

V usage is TRBV9 and J usage is TRBJ2-1; 10 bases are shared with TRBD2. Looked up from germline, CDR1 is SGDLS and CDR2 is YYNGEE. V gave up 6 bases and J gave up 10 bases; unmatched junction bases: 10. This CDR3 spans 14 amino acids. This CDR3 reads CASTRAGGPEEQFF. In DNA, the CDR3 is TGTGCCAGCACCAGAGCGGGAGGGCCAGAAGAGCAGTTCTTC.

The chain links TRBV2 to TRBJ2-2; tentatively, D is TRBD2 (5 bases). Trimming removed 9 bases from V and 1 base from J, with 12 bases in between. The V gene's germline CDR1 is SNHLY and CDR2 FYNNEI. This CDR3 has 14 residues. This CDR3 is CARTAEKNTGELFF. CDR3 bases: TGTGCCAGAACAGCGGAGAAGAACACCGGGGAGCTGTTTTTT.

V and J are TRBV14 and TRBJ1-2; D might be TRBD1 (5 bases). V was cut by 3 bases and J by 4 bases, with 9 bases left in between. This CDR3 comprises 13 residues. From germline, CDR1 is SGHDN and CDR2 FVKESK. The CDR3 region has the DNA TGTGCCAGCAGCCAGCAGGGCCTCTATGGCTACACCTTC. This encodes CASSQQGLYGYTF.

The rearrangement links TRBV5-4 to TRBJ1-1; no reliable D call. Germline V gives CDR1 SGHNT, CDR2 YYREEE (reference sequence). This CDR3 has 15 residues. V lost 2 bases and J lost 4, with 15 bases in between. This CDR3 is CASSFPAGSSTEAFF. Written as DNA, the CDR3 is TGTGCCAGCAGCTTCCCCGCCGGTTCATCCACTGAAGCTTTCTTT.

The chain employs TRBV5-4 and TRBJ1-1; D unclear. The CDR3 totals 12 residues. Looked up from germline, CDR1 is SGHNT and CDR2 is YYREEE (reference sequence). V was pared by 0 bases and J by 6 bases, with 6 bases between. The CDR3 sequence is CASSLDGSEAFF. The CDR3 coding sequence is TGTGCCAGCAGCTTGGACGGTTCTGAAGCTTTCTTT.

The rearrangement joins TRBV14 to TRBJ1-2; possible D gene TRBD1, 5 bases. This CDR3 comprises 14 residues. Per germline, CDR1 SGHDN and CDR2 FVKESK. Trimming shortened V by 1 base and J by 2 bases, and 8 bases separated the two germline ends. The CDR3 spells CASSQGTPNYGYTF. In DNA form, the CDR3 reads TGTGCCAGCAGCCAAGGGACACCGAACTATGGCTACACCTTC.

The chain carries TRBV5-1 and TRBJ1-1, with 7 bases aligning to TRBD1. Germline V lookup: CDR1 SGHRS, CDR2 YFSETQ. J gave up 4 bases and V 5 bases, and 8 bases lay outside the gene matches. The CDR3 loop spans 14 amino acids. DNA for the CDR3: TGCGCCAGCAGAGGGCAGGGGGTGAGCACTGAAGCTTTCTTT. Amino acids: CASRGQGVSTEAFF.

V is TRBV19 and J is TRBJ1-2; the D gene is possibly TRBD1 (5 bases). CDR1 and CDR2 (germline): LNHDA, SQIVND (reference sequence). The CDR3 runs 13 residues. Trimming took 9 bases from V and 0 from J, leaving 11 bases between them. The CDR3 DNA reads as TGTGCCAGCGGCAGGGATGCTAACTATGGCTACACCTTC. It encodes CASGRDANYGYTF. Drawing the rest from reference TRBV19 and TRBJ1-2, the complete variable domain is DGGITQSPKYLFRKEGQNVTLSCEQNLNHDAMYWYRQDPGQGLRLIYYSQIVNDFQKGDIAEGYSVSREKKESFPLTVTSAQKNPTAFYLCASGRDANYGYTFGSGTRLTVV.

This clone was recorded many times. The chain uses TRBV27 and TRBJ1-4; possible D gene TRBD1, 6 bases. The CDR3 covers 14 residues. V was shortened by 8 bases and J by 0 bases, with 10 bases between the two germline ends. Looked up from germline, CDR1 is MNHEY and CDR2 is SMNVEV (reference sequence). This chain's CDR3 is CASGYRATNEKLFF. CDR3 in DNA: TGTGCCAGCGGGTACAGGGCAACTAATGAAAAACTGTTTTTT.

This clone appeared a few times. The CDR3 DNA follows: TGTGCCAGCAGCGAAAGCCCGCGGGGGGACAATGAGCAGTTCTTC. Amino acid sequence: CASSESPRGDNEQFF. This rearrangement joins TRBV4-2 to TRBJ2-1; 8 nucleotides agree with TRBD2. Germline values: CDR1 LGHNA, CDR2 YNFKEQ. Germline trimming cut 5 bases from V and 5 bases from J; bases unmatched to any gene: 8. The CDR3 is 15 amino acids.

The count of this clone is one. V gene TRBV5-6 combines with J gene TRBJ2-5, with TRBD1 identical over 9 bases. Germline V gene data show CDR1 as SGHDT and CDR2 as YYEEEE. V shed 2 bases, J shed 1 base, and the junction held 12 bases outside the gene matches. The CDR3 is 18 residues long. CDR3 sequence: CASSFLTGQGFFQETQYF. DNA for the CDR3: TGTGCCAGCAGCTTCCTGACCGGACAGGGGTTCTTCCAAGAGACCCAGTACTTC.

This clone has more than one count but fewer than ten. This chain uses TRBV6-1 with TRBJ2-1, with 8 bases fitting TRBD2. Germline CDR1 is MNHNS and CDR2 is SASEGT. The CDR3 consists of 15 residues. Trimming took 3 bases from V and 7 from J; bases not matched to a gene: 8. Here the CDR3 reads CASSERSGGGNEQFF. The CDR3 DNA follows: TGTGCCAGCAGTGAGCGAAGCGGGGGCGGGAATGAGCAGTTCTTC.

This clone came up once. The chain links TRBV30 to TRBJ2-7; the match to TRBD2 covers 10 bases. CDR1 and CDR2 from the germline V gene are GTSNPN and SVGIG (reference sequence). J lost 0 bases, V lost 0 bases, and 5 bases had no gene match. The CDR3 runs to 16 residues. The CDR3 DNA sequence: TGTGCCTGGAGTGTACTTTCTAGCGGGAGCTCCTACGAGCAGTACTTC. This gives the protein CAWSVLSSGSSYEQYF.

The gene calls are TRBV5-1 and TRBJ1-6, with 7 positions matching TRBD1. J gave up 5 bases and V 7 bases, and 6 bases lay outside the gene matches. This CDR3 contains 14 residues. The germline V gene encodes CDR1 SGHRS and CDR2 YFSETQ. The CDR3 loop reads CASQRDRNNSPLHF. The CDR3 DNA sequence: TGCGCCAGCCAAAGGGACAGAAATAATTCACCCCTCCACTTT. The full variable domain, in which reference TRBV5-1 and TRBJ1-6 provide the parts outside the CDR3, is KAGVTQTPRYLIKTRGQQVTLSCSPISGHRSVSWYQQTPGQGLQFLFEYFSETQRNKGNFPGRFSGRQFSNSRSEMNVSTLELGDSALYLCASQRDRNNSPLHFGNGTRLTVT.

In its sample, this clone was seen a few times. The chain joins TRBV5-8 to TRBJ1-1; D may be TRBD1 (5 bases). V shed 4 bases and J shed 5 bases, with 24 bases lying between them. This CDR3 has 17 amino acids. The germline CDR1 and CDR2 sequences are SGHTS and YDEGEE. CDR3 nucleotides: TGTGCCAGCAGCGTGTCGGGACTCCTGTCCCTGTGGACTGAAGCTTTCTTT. Protein product: CASSVSGLLSLWTEAFF.

The chain combines TRBV3-1 (or the pseudogene TRBV3-2) with TRBJ2-3, with 12 bases that match TRBD2. This CDR3 has 18 residues. Germline V gene sequence: CDR1 LGHDT, CDR2 YNNKEL (reference sequence). Trimming removed 2 bases from V and 1 base from J; junction bases left unmatched: 7. CDR3 bases: TGTGCCAGCAGCCAAAACCCCCGACTAGCGGGGGGCACAGATACGCAGTATTTT. Translated: CASSQNPRLAGGTDTQYF.